The following is a T cell receptor beta chain sequence with its context. Its antigen is not known. Germline values: CDR1 MNHEY, CDR2 SMNVEV (reference sequence). CDR3 length: 17 amino acids. After removal of 3 bases from V and 1 base from J, the junction contained 11 bases not matched to a gene. The record originates from a study of tumor-infiltrating lymphocytes in localized non-small cell lung cancer. Looking at the study overall: Several tumor histologies, both smoking statuses, and some post-neoadjuvant chemotherapy samples were included.

General study results and limits: Immunotypes IM1 and IM2 had similar TCR-derived T-cell fractions. Each assay used a separate piece of the same tissue.

Profiled with immunoSEQ multiplex PCR; TCRdb holds only in-frame clones, not every one. This sample has some 8,400 clones, with 70% to 85% found just once. This sequence originates from a human donor with non-small cell lung cancer. The material sequenced was lung tumor tissue. The chain carries TRBV27 and TRBJ2-5, with TRBD2 matching 7 bases. The CDR3 nucleotides read TGTGCCAGCAGTTTCTCCGCCGGCGGGGGAAGCCAAGAGACCCAGTACTTC. Its translation: CASSFSAGGGSQETQYF.